The clone carrying this TCR beta chain has just one count. The data were taken from a study of blood T cell repertoires in COVID-19. As originally analysed: Nucleated cell number was recorded as an estimate derived from reference gene primer amplification. Repertoires were generated with immunoSEQ multiplex PCR, while TCRdb's copy carries only in-frame clones and drops some. V and J calls and clone size are copied from that table; D and trimming were computed from the DNA. In the table there are over 30,000 clones, less than 95% of which are singletons. The CDR3 loop spans 16 amino acids. Trimming took 5 bases from V and 4 from J; bases not matched to a gene: 9. Germline V gene lookup returns CDR1 MDHEN and CDR2 SYDVKM.

Sequencing was done on a sample of peripheral blood. This clonotype originated in a man older than 75 with acute or convalescent COVID-19. The V and J genes are TRBV28 and TRBJ1-5, with TRBD1 identical over 9 bases. CDR3 loop: CASSEITGGRNQPQHF. The CDR3 DNA reads TGTGCCAGCAGTGAAATAACAGGGGGCCGGAATCAGCCCCAGCATTTT.